This TCR beta chain was sequenced during a study of cytomegalovirus exposure and HLA in healthy donors. Overall study findings and caveats: Rare TCR sequences predominated, though certain public TCRs were found in many donors. Reported results showed that the classifier diagnosed cytomegalovirus status with high specificity and sensitivity. In the 95 to 150 validation repertoires, approximately 94% of cluster scores exceeded 0, per a later analysis. The listing of roughly 160 TCR beta chains classed them as cytomegalovirus-associated.

Produced via immunoSEQ multiplex PCR; TCRdb's table is partial and in-frame only. The sample lists fewer than 200,000 clones, about 86% seen once, with roughly 2.8% in the top ten. Per the germline V gene, CDR1 is SQVTM and CDR2 is ANQGSEA. The CDR3 sequence is 15 residues long. J gave up 2 bases and V 0 bases, and 6 bases lay outside the gene matches. Comment on this clone: Its specificity is not known.

The chain combines TRBV29-1 with TRBJ1-2; 7 nucleotides line up with TRBD1. This sequence originates from a woman younger than 35 in good health and CMV-seropositive. Material: PBMCs. The CDR3 region has the DNA TGCAGCGTTGAAGATTTTTCGACAGGGAACTATGGCTACACCTTC. This sequence encodes CSVEDFSTGNYGYTF.